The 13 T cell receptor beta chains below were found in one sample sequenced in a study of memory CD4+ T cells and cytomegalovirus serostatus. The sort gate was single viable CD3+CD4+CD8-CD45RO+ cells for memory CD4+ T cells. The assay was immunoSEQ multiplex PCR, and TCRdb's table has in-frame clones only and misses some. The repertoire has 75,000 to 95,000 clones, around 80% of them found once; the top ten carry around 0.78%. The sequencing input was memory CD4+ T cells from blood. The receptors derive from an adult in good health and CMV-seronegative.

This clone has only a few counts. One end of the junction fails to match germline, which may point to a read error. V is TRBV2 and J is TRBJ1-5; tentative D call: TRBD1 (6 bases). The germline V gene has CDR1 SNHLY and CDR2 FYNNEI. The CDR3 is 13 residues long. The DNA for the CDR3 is TGTGCCAGCAGTCTACAGGGCAACCAGCCCCAGCATTTT. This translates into CASSLQGNQPQHF.

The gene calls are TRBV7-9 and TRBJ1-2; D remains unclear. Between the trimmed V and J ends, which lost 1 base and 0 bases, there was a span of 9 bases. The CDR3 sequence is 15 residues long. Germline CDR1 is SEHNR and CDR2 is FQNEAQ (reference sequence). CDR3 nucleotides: TGTGCCAGCAGCTTAGAGGCACAGCCTAACTATGGCTACACCTTC. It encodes CASSLEAQPNYGYTF.

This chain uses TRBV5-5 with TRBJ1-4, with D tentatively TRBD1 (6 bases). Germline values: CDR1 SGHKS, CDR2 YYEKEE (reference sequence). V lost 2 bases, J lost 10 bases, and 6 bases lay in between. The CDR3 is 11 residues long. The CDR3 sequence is CASSLQGKLFF. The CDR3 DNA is TGTGCCAGCAGCTTACAGGGAAAACTGTTTTTT.

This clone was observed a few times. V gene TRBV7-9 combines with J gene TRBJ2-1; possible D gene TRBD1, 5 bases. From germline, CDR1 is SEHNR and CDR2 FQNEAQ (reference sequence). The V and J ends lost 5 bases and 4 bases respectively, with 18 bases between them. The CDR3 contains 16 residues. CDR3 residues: CASSRYASRAYNEQFF. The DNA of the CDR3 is TGTGCCAGCAGCCGATACGCGTCCAGGGCTTACAATGAGCAGTTCTTC.

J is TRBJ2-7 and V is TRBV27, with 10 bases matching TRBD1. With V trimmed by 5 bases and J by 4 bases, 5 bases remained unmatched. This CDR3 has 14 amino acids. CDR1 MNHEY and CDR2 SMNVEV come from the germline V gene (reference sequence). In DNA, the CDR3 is TGTGCCAGCAGTCTCCGGACAGGGGGGTACGAGCAGTACTTC. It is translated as CASSLRTGGYEQYF.

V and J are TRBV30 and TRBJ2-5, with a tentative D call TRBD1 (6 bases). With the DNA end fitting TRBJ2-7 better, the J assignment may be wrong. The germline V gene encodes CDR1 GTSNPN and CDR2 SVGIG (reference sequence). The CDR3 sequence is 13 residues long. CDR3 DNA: TGTGCCTGGAGGAGGACAGCTCCCTACGAGCAGTACTTC. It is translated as CAWRRTAPYEQYF.

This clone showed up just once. The CDR3 nucleotides read TGTGCCATCAGCGAGGGACAGGGGGACTACGAGCAGTACTTC. This translates into CAISEGQGDYEQYF. This sequence joins TRBV10-3 and TRBJ2-7, with TRBD1 matching over 11 bases. CDR3 length: 14 amino acids. After removal of 6 bases from V and 3 bases from J, the junction contained 4 bases not matched to a gene. Per the germline V gene, CDR1 is ENHRY and CDR2 is SYGVKD.

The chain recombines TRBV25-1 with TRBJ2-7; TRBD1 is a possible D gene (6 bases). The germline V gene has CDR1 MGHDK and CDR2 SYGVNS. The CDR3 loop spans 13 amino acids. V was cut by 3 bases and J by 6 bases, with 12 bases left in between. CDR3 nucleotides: TGTGCCAGCAGTGATTTCAGGGGCTCCGAGCAGTACTTC. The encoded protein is CASSDFRGSEQYF.

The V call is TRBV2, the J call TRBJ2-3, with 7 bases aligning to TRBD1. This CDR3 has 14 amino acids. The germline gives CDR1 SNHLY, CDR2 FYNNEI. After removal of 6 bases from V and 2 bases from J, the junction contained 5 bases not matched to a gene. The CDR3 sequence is CASRTGQLTDTQYF. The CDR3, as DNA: TGTGCCAGCAGGACGGGACAGCTCACAGATACGCAGTATTTT.

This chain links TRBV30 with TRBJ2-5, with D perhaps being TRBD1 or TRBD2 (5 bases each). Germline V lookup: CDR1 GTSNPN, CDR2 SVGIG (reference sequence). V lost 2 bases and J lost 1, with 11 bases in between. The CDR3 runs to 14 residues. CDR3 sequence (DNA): TGTGCCTGGAGTCGGCCGGGACCCCAAGAGACCCAGTACTTC. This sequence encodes CAWSRPGPQETQYF. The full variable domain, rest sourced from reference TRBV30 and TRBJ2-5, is SQTIHQWPATLVQPVGSPLSLECTVEGTSNPNLYWYRQAAGRGLQLLFYSVGIGQISSEVPQNLSASRPQDRQFILSSKKLLLSDSGFYLCAWSRPGPQETQYFGPGTRLLVL.

The CDR3 sequence is CASSPAGVYEQYF. CDR3 DNA: TGTGCCAGCAGTCCTGCCGGGGTCTACGAGCAGTACTTC. The V call is TRBV7-2, the J call TRBJ2-7; tentative D call: TRBD2 (5 bases). The CDR3 loop spans 13 amino acids. The V gene lost 6 bases and the J gene lost 3 bases, with 12 bases spanning the gap. Looked up from germline, CDR1 is SGHTA and CDR2 is FQGNSA.

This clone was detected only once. The CDR3 region is CAWLGLRGKRDNEQFF. In nucleotides, the CDR3 is TGTGCCTGGCTCGGGCTCCGGGGAAAGAGAGACAATGAGCAGTTCTTC. J is TRBJ2-1 and V is TRBV30; perhaps TRBD2 as D (5 bases). Germline V CDR1 and CDR2: GTSNPN, SVGIG (reference sequence). This CDR3 is built from 16 residues. V gave up 5 bases and J gave up 5 bases, with 22 bases separating them.

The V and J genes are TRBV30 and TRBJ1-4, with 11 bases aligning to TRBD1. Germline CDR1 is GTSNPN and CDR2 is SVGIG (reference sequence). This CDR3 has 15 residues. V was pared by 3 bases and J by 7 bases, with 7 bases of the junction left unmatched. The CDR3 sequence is CAWREGQGAGEKLFF. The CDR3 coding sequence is TGTGCCTGGAGAGAAGGACAGGGGGCCGGTGAAAAACTGTTTTTT.